This T cell receptor (beta chain) was found in a study of shared clonotypes between healthy human individuals. Measured with immunoSEQ multiplex PCR; TCRdb has only the in-frame clones, and not every one. Among some 1,600,000 clones listed, around 98% were seen once. Germline loops: CDR1 DFQATT, CDR2 SNEGSKA (reference sequence). The CDR3 is 11 amino acids. This clone was counted a single time. The source of this sequence is a man aged 25 to 40 in good health. V gene TRBV20-1 combines with J gene TRBJ2-5; no clear D. The source material was naive CD4+ T cells sorted from blood. Subset noted: CD45RA+ positively selected. CDR3 loop: CTFGRQETQYF. DNA for the CDR3: TGCACATTCGGTCGTCAAGAGACCCAGTACTTC.